This TCR beta chain is drawn from a study of beta chain features in type 1 diabetes. Whole-study context: All samples together contributed 100 million to 120 million sorted cells for examination.

The CDR3 totals 14 residues. The J segment lost 6 bases and the V segment lost 5 bases, leaving 4 bases of the junction unmatched. CDR1 and CDR2 from the germline V gene are SEHNR and FQNEAQ (reference sequence). The investigators reverse transcribed all of the isolated RNA, so they sequenced expressed TCRB transcripts. Assay used: immunoSEQ multiplex PCR; TCRdb lists only in-frame clones, some missing. Of almost 350,000 clones listed, approximately 8.2% are singletons. Overall study findings and caveats: Naive, central memory and Treg TCRB repertoires appeared more alike in patients than in healthy donors. Whether HLA type affects TCRB rearrangement stayed undetermined in the present work.

The sample holds a few counts of this clone. The antigen is undetermined. V gene TRBV7-9 combines with J gene TRBJ2-1, with 10 bases identical to TRBD2. Sequenced: central memory CD4+ T cells from blood. This receptor was obtained from a woman under 30 in good health. The CDR3 loop is CASSPSGSPNEQFF. The CDR3 DNA reads TGTGCCAGCAGCCCTAGCGGGAGCCCCAATGAGCAGTTCTTC. Using reference TRBV7-9 and TRBJ2-1 for the parts outside the CDR3, the full variable domain is DTGVSQNPRHKITKRGQNVTFRCDPISEHNRLYWYRQTLGQGPEFLTYFQNEAQLEKSRLLSDRFSAERPKGSFSTLEIQRTEQGDSAMYLCASSPSGSPNEQFFGPGTRLTVL.